This record covers a single TCR beta chain. Germline lookup yields CDR1 SGHTA and CDR2 FQGNSA. This CDR3 has 14 amino acids. Between the trimmed V and J ends, which lost 5 bases and 6 bases, there was a span of 17 bases. The repertoire was sequenced with immunoSEQ multiplex PCR; TCRdb's copy has only in-frame clones and lacks some. The data contain 450,000 or so clones, approximately 89% of them seen just once; the ten biggest clones take up roughly 1.5%. The sample belongs to a study of blood T cell repertoires in COVID-19. Sequencing was carried out using peripheral blood. This clonotype originated in a woman in her thirties or forties with COVID-19, enrolled during active disease. The rearrangement uses TRBV7-2 and TRBJ2-7; weak D call: TRBD2 (5 bases). CDR3 sequence: CASSRNAGAGEQYF. The CDR3 nucleotides read TGTGCCAGCAGCCGCAATGCGGGCGCGGGCGAGCAGTACTTC.